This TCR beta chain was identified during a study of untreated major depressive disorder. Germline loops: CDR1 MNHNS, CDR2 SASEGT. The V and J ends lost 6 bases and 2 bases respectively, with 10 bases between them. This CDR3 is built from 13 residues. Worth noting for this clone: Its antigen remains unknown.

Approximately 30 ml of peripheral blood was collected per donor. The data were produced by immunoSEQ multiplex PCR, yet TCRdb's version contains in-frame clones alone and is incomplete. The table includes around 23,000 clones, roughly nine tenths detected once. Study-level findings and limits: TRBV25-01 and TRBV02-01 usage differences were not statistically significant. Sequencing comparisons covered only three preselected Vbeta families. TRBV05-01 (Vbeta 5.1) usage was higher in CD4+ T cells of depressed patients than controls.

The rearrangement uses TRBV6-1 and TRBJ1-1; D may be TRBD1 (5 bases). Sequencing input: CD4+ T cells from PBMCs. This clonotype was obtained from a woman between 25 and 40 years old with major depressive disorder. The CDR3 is CASRGALNTEAFF. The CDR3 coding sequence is TGTGCCAGCAGAGGGGCTCTCAACACTGAAGCTTTCTTT.